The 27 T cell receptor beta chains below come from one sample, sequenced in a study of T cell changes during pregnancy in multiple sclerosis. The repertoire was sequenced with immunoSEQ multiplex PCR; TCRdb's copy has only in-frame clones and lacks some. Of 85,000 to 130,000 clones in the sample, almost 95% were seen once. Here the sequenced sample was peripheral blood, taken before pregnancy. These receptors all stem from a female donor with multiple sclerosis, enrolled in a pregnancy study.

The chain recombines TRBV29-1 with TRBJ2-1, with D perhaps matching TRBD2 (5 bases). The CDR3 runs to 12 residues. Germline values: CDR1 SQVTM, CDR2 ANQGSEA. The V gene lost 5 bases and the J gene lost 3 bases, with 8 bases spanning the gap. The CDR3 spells CSVWGDYNEQFF. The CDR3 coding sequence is TGCAGCGTTTGGGGAGACTACAATGAGCAGTTCTTC.

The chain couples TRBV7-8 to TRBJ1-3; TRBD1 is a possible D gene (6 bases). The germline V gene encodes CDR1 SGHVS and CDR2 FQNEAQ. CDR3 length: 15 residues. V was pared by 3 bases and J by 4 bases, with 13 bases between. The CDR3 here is CASSFDRPGGNTIYF. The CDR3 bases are TGTGCCAGCAGCTTTGACAGGCCGGGAGGAAACACCATATATTTT. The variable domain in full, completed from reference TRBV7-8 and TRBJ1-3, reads GAGVSQSPRYKVAKRGQDVALRCDPISGHVSLFWYQQALGQGPEFLTYFQNEAQLDKSGLPSDRFFAERPEGSVSTLKIQRTQQEDSAVYLCASSFDRPGGNTIYFGEGSWLTVV.

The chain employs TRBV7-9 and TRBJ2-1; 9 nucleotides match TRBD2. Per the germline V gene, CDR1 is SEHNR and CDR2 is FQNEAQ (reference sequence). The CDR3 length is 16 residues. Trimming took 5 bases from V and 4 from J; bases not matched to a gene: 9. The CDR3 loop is CASSLSGRIDYNEQFF. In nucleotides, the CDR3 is TGTGCCAGCAGCCTGAGCGGGAGGATAGATTACAATGAGCAGTTCTTC.

The CDR3 region is CASIRPGQATYEQYF. The CDR3 DNA reads TGTGCCAGCATTCGACCGGGACAGGCGACCTACGAGCAGTACTTC. This rearrangement joins TRBV2 to TRBJ2-7, with 8 bases lining up with TRBD1. V was pared by 7 bases and J by 2 bases, with 10 bases of the junction left unmatched. The CDR3 covers 15 residues. Germline values: CDR1 SNHLY, CDR2 FYNNEI.

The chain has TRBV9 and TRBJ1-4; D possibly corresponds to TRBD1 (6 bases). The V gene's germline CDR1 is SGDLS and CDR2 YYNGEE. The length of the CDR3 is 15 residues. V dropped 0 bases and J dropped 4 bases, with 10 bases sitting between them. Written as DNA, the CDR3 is TGTGCCAGCAGCGTAGCTTGGACAGATAATGAAAAACTGTTTTTT. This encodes CASSVAWTDNEKLFF.

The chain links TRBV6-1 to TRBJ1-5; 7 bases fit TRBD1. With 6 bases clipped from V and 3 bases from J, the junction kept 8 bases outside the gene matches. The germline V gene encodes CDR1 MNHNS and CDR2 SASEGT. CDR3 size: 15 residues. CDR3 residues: CASRTQGPINQPQHF. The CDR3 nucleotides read TGTGCCAGCAGAACACAGGGGCCGATCAATCAGCCCCAGCATTTT.

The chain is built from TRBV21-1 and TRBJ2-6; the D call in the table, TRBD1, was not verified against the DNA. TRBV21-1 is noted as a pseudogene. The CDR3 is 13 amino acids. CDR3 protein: CASGPPGANVLTF. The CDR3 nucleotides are TGTGCCAGCGGCCCCCCTGGGGCCAACGTCCTGACTTTC.

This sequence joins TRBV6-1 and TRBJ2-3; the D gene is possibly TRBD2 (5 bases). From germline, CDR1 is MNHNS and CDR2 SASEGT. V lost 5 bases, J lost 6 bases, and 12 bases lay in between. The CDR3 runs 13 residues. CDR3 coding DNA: TGTGCCAGCAGTCCGAGGGCCTGGGATACGCAGTATTTT. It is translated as CASSPRAWDTQYF.

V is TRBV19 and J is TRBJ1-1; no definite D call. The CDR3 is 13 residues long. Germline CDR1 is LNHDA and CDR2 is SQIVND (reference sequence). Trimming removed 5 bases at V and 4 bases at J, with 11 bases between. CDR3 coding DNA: TGTGCCAGTAGTTTTCGGGGTGTCACTGAAGCTTTCTTT. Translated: CASSFRGVTEAFF.

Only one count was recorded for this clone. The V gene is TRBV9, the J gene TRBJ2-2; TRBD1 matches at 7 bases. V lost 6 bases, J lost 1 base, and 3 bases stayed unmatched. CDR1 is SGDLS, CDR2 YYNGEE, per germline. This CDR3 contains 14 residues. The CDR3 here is CASTRQGNTGELFF. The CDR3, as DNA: TGTGCCAGCACCCGACAGGGGAACACCGGGGAGCTGTTTTTT.

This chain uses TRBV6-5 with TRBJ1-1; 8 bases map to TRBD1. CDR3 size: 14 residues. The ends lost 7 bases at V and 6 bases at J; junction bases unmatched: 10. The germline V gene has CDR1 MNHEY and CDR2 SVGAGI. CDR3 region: CASKADRGWAEAFF. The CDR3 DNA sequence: TGTGCCAGCAAAGCCGACAGGGGTTGGGCTGAAGCTTTCTTT.

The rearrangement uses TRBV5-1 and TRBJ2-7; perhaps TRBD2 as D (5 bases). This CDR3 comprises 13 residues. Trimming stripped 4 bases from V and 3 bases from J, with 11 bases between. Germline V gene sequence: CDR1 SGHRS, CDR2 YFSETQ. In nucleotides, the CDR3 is TGCGCCAGCAGCCCCGGACTCGACTACGAGCAGTACTTC. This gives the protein CASSPGLDYEQYF.

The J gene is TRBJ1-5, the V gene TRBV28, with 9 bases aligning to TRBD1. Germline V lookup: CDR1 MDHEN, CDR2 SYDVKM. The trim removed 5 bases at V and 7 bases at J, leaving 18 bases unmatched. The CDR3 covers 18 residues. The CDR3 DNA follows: TGTGCCAGCAGTGATCCCCCTCTAGGGACAGGGTATTTCCAGCCCCAGCATTTT. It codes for CASSDPPLGTGYFQPQHF.

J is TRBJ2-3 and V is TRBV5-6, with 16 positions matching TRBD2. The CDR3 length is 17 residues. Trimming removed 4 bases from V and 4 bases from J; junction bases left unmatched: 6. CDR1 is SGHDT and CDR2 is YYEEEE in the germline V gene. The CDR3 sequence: CASSLPGLAGGADTQYF. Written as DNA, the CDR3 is TGTGCCAGCAGCCTCCCGGGACTAGCGGGAGGGGCAGATACGCAGTATTTT.

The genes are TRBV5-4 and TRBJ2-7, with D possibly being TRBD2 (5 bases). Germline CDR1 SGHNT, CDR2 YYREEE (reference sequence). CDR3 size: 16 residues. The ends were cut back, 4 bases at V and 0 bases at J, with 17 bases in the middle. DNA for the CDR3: TGTGCCAGCAGCCAGGAGGACCTTATCAGCTCCTACGAGCAGTACTTC. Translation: CASSQEDLISSYEQYF. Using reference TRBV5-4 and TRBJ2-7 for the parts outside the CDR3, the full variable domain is ETGVTQSPTHLIKTRGQQVTLRCSSQSGHNTVSWYQQALGQGPQFIFQYYREEENGRGNFPPRFSGLQFPNYSSELNVNALELDDSALYLCASSQEDLISSYEQYFGPGTRLTVT.

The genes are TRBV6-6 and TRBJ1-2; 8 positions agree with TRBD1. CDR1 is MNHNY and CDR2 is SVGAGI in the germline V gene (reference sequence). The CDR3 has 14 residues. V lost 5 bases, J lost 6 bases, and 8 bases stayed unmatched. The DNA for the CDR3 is TGTGCCAGCAGTGAGACAGGGGCGCGTGATGGCTACACCTTC. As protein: CASSETGARDGYTF.

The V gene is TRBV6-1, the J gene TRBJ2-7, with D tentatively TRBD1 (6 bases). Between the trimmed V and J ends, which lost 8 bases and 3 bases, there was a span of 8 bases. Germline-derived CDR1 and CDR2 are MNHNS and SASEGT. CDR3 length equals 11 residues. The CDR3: CASRDNYEQYF. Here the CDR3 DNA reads TGTGCCAGCCGGGACAACTACGAGCAGTACTTC.

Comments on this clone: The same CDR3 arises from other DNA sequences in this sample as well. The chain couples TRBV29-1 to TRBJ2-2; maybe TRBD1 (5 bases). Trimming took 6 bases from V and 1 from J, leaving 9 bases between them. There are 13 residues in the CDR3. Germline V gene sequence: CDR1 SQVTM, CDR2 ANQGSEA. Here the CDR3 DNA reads TGCAGCGTAGAGCAGGGGAACACCGGGGAGCTGTTTTTT. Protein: CSVEQGNTGELFF.

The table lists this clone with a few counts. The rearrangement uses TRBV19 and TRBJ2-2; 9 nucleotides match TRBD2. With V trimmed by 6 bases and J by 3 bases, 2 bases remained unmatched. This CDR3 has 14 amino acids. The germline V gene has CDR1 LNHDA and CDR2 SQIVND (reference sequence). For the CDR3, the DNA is TGTGCCAGTAGGACTAGCGGTTACACCGGGGAGCTGTTTTTT. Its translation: CASRTSGYTGELFF.

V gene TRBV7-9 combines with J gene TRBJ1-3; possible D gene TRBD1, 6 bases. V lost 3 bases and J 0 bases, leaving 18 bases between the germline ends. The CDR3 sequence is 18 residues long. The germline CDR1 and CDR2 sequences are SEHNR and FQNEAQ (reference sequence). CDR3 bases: TGTGCCAGCAGCTTCCCCATCCCCGGGACACTCTCTGGAAACACCATATATTTT. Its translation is CASSFPIPGTLSGNTIYF.

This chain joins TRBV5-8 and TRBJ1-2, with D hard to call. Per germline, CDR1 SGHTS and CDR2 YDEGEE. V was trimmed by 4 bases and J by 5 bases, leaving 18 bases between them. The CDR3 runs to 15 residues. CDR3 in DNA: TGTGCCAGCAGCGGAGGACTCGTACCGGAATATGGCTACACCTTC. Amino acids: CASSGGLVPEYGYTF.

The CDR3 bases are TGTGCCAGCAGCCAGCCCGGGAGGGCGGGGCCAGATACGCAGTATTTT. Protein sequence: CASSQPGRAGPDTQYF. V gene TRBV5-4 combines with J gene TRBJ2-3, with TRBD2 matching over 8 bases. The CDR3 consists of 16 residues. J was trimmed by 4 bases and V by 4 bases; bases with no gene match: 11. CDR1 is SGHNT, CDR2 YYREEE, per germline (reference sequence).

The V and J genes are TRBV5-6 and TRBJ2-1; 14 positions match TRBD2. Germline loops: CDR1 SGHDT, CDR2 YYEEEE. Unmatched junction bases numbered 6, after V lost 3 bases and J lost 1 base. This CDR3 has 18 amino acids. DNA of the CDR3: TGTGCCAGCAGCTCACGACTAGCGGGAGGGAGGTCCTACAATGAGCAGTTCTTC. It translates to CASSSRLAGGRSYNEQFF.

The CDR3 sequence is CASSLGAGGASGYGYTF. The CDR3 DNA sequence: TGTGCCAGCAGCTTAGGCGCAGGGGGCGCTTCGGGCTATGGCTACACCTTC. V usage is TRBV7-8 and J usage is TRBJ1-2, with TRBD1 matching over 8 bases. The CDR3 spans 17 residues. The trim removed 1 base at V and 4 bases at J, leaving 11 bases unmatched. Germline V gene lookup returns CDR1 SGHVS and CDR2 FQNEAQ. The variable domain in full, completed from reference TRBV7-8 and TRBJ1-2, reads GAGVSQSPRYKVAKRGQDVALRCDPISGHVSLFWYQQALGQGPEFLTYFQNEAQLDKSGLPSDRFFAERPEGSVSTLKIQRTQQEDSAVYLCASSLGAGGASGYGYTFGSGTRLTVV.

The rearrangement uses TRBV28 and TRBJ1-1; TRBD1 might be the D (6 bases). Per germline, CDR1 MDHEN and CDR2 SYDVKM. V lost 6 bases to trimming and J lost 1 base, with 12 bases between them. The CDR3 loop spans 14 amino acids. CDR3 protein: CASSSGTQNTEAFF. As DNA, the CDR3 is TGTGCCAGCAGCTCAGGGACACAGAACACTGAAGCTTTCTTT.

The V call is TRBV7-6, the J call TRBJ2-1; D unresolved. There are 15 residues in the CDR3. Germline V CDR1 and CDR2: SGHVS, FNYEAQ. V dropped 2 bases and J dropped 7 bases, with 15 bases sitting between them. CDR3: CASSLPSRSTNEQFF. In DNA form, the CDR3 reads TGTGCCAGCAGCTTACCGTCTAGGTCTACGAATGAGCAGTTCTTC. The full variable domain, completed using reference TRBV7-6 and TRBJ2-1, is GAGVSQSPRYKVTKRGQDVALRCDPISGHVSLYWYRQALGQGPEFLTYFNYEAQQDKSGLPNDRFSAERPEGSISTLTIQRTEQRDSAMYRCASSLPSRSTNEQFFGPGTRLTVL.

CDR3 loop: CASSNRTTSGRNEQFF. The CDR3 DNA follows: TGTGCCAGCAGCAATAGGACTACGAGCGGGAGGAATGAGCAGTTCTTC. The chain is built from TRBV27 and TRBJ2-1, with TRBD2 matching over 9 bases. CDR3 length: 16 residues. Trimming cost V 6 bases and J 7 bases; bases outside gene matches: 13. CDR1 is MNHEY, CDR2 SMNVEV, per germline (reference sequence).